This T cell receptor beta chain originates from a study of T cell responses to AZD1222 COVID-19 vaccine. The table lists this clone with a count of one. As yet, its antigen is unknown. Method: immunoSEQ multiplex PCR; TCRdb's copy keeps in-frame clones and lacks some. This sample carries 200,000 or so clones, roughly 92% of them seen once, and the ten largest clones take about 10%. Overall study findings and caveats: Spike-specific TCR breadth rose after two AZD1222 doses, and depth rose as well. White British donors predominated, females outnumbered males, and clonal diversity was possibly underestimated. Just a handful of people given AZD1222 tested seropositive at baseline. Spike was spanned by vaccine-associated CD4 TCRs, which were dominant at 160-218 and 743-854.

Sequenced material: peripheral blood, taken on day 0 of AZD1222 vaccination. The sequence came from an adult in good health.

The CDR3 sequence is CASSQGTYNEQFF. The CDR3 nucleotides read TGTGCCAGCAGCCAGGGAACCTACAATGAGCAGTTCTTC. The rearrangement links TRBV3-1 (or the pseudogene TRBV3-2) to TRBJ2-1; D not resolved. The CDR3 is 13 residues long. The V gene's germline CDR1 is LGHDT and CDR2 YNNKEL (reference sequence). V was pared by 3 bases and J by 2 bases, with 5 bases between.